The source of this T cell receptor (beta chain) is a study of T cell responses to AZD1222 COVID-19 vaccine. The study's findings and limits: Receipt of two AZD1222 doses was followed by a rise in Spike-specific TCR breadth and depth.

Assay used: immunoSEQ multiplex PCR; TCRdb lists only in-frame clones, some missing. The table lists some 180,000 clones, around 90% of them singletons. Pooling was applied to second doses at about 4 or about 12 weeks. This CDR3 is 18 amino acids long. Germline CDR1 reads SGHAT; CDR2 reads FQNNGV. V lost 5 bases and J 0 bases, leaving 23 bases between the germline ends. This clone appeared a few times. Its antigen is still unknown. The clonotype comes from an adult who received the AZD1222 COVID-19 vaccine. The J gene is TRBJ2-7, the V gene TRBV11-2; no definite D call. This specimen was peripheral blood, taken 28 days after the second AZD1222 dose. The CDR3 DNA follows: TGTGCCAGCAGCGCACTCCCCCGGACCCGCCAAAGCTCCTACGAGCAGTACTTC. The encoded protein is CASSALPRTRQSSYEQYF.